A single sample gave rise to the 15 T cell receptor beta chains below, sequenced in a study of blood T cells in healthy people across ages. Primers used in a second PCR of roughly 6 to 12 cycles were a sample-barcoded 5' primer and a J-beta primer mix. TCRdb analysed the 5' RACE reads with MiXCR anew, one entry per CDR3 protein. Among hundreds of thousands of distinct CDR3 sequences listed, approximately 50% were seen once. The specimen was blood. All receptors derive from a woman aged 60-75 years in good health.

A few counts support this clonotype. The chain joins TRBV4-2 to TRBJ2-7; TRBD1 agrees at 8 bases. This CDR3 has 14 residues. V trimming: 2 bases; J trimming: 4 bases; junction bases outside the gene matches: 4. Germline CDR1 is LGHNA and CDR2 is YNFKEQ. The CDR3 DNA reads as TGTGCCAGCAGCCAAACACAGGGGGTGTACGAGCAGTACTTC. Its protein is CASSQTQGVYEQYF.

The chain joins TRBV2 to TRBJ2-1; D perhaps matches TRBD2 (6 bases). Per germline, CDR1 SNHLY and CDR2 FYNNEI. Between the trimmed V and J ends, which lost 6 bases and 4 bases, there was a span of 16 bases. This CDR3 has 15 amino acids. The CDR3 sequence: CASRMGVGSYNEQFF. Here the CDR3 DNA reads TGTGCCAGCAGGATGGGGGTCGGGAGTTACAATGAGCAGTTCTTC.

This clonotype was seen only a few times. V usage is TRBV27 and J usage is TRBJ2-7, with 11 positions matching TRBD2. The germline V gene has CDR1 MNHEY and CDR2 SMNVEV (reference sequence). V dropped 8 bases and J dropped 0; count of bases not matched to a gene: 3. This CDR3 comprises 14 residues. CDR3 DNA sequence: TGTGCCAGCCAGCTAGCGGGAGGCTCCTACGAGCAGTACTTC. It translates to CASQLAGGSYEQYF.

This rearrangement joins TRBV29-1 to TRBJ1-1; D is ambiguous. The V end lost 7 bases, the J end lost 3 bases, and 9 bases lay between the germline ends. This CDR3 spans 11 amino acids. CDR1 is SQVTM and CDR2 is ANQGSEA in the germline V gene. The CDR3 protein is CSGDVDTEAFF. The CDR3, as DNA: TGCAGCGGGGATGTAGACACTGAAGCTTTCTTT.

This chain links TRBV12-3 or TRBV12-4 with TRBJ2-7, with 7 bases matching TRBD1. The CDR3 length is 15 residues. J lost 0 bases, V lost 5 bases, and 7 bases had no gene match. This CDR3 is CASSITGDTSYEQYF. Here the CDR3 DNA reads TGTGCCAGCAGTATTACAGGGGATACCTCCTACGAGCAGTACTTC.

This clonotype came up a few times. The V and J genes are TRBV7-9 and TRBJ2-7, with 7 bases lining up with TRBD2. V lost 0 bases and J lost 7; bases outside the gene matches: 12. Germline V gives CDR1 SEHNR, CDR2 FQNEAQ (reference sequence). The CDR3 contains 16 residues. The CDR3 DNA reads TGTGCCAGCAGCTTAGCCCTAGCGGTCCCATTCGAGGAGCAGTACTTC. Protein sequence: CASSLALAVPFEEQYF.

The rearrangement links TRBV5-1 to TRBJ2-1, with TRBD2 matching 13 bases. Losses at the gene ends were 3 bases for V and 4 bases for J; bases not matched to a gene: 4. This CDR3 is built from 16 residues. CDR1 is SGHRS, CDR2 YFSETQ, per germline. The CDR3, as DNA: TGCGCCAGCAGCTCGGGGACTAGCGGGGCGTACAATGAGCAGTTCTTC. Encoded protein: CASSSGTSGAYNEQFF.

This clonotype was picked up a small number of times. V gene TRBV27 combines with J gene TRBJ2-7; weak D call: TRBD1 (5 bases). The ends were cut back, 8 bases at V and 3 bases at J, with 17 bases in the middle. Germline CDR1 MNHEY, CDR2 SMNVEV (reference sequence). The CDR3 has 14 amino acids. The CDR3 DNA reads TGTGCCAGCGGAACAGGAAGGATTCTCTACGAGCAGTACTTC. It encodes CASGTGRILYEQYF.

This clonotype came up a few times. The chain uses TRBV27 and TRBJ2-1, with 7 bases fitting TRBD2. Trimming cost V 4 bases and J 4 bases; bases outside gene matches: 7. The V gene's germline CDR1 is MNHEY and CDR2 SMNVEV (reference sequence). CDR3 size: 15 residues. The CDR3 reads CASSSVGGIYNEQFF. CDR3 coding DNA: TGTGCCAGCAGTTCGGTGGGAGGGATTTACAATGAGCAGTTCTTC.

With respect to this clonotype: A single base separates this from a much larger clone, so it may be a read error. V is TRBV4-2 and J is TRBJ2-2; possible D gene TRBD1, 5 bases. The CDR3 sequence is 17 residues long. Germline CDR1 LGHNA, CDR2 YNFKEQ. The CDR3 nucleotides read TGTGCCAGCGGCCAAGAAGCCTGGGGCTACCACACCGGGGAGCTGTTTTTT. Its translation is CASGQEAWGYHTGELFF.

The chain recombines TRBV7-2 with TRBJ2-7; 8 bases fit TRBD1. The CDR3 spans 15 residues. Germline CDR1 is SGHTA and CDR2 is FQGNSA. The V gene end was trimmed by 7 bases and the J gene end by 7 bases; junction bases not matched to a gene: 15. CDR3 sequence (DNA): TGTGCCAGCACCACCGGCGGACAGGGTCGTGCTGAGCAGTACTTC. It is translated as CASTTGGQGRAEQYF.

Comments on this clonotype: The junction departs from the called germline gene at one end, perhaps through a read error. The V gene is TRBV30, the J gene TRBJ2-5, with D perhaps TRBD2 (5 bases). Germline V gives CDR1 GTSNPN, CDR2 SVGIG (reference sequence). The CDR3 contains 11 residues. Here the CDR3 reads CAGSGRGTQYF. The DNA of the CDR3 is TGTGCCGGGAGTGGCCGGGGGACCCAGTACTTC.

The CDR3 sequence: CASSWPGQGVREQYF. For the CDR3, the DNA is TGTGCCAGCAGCTGGCCGGGACAGGGCGTGAGAGAGCAGTACTTC. The rearrangement uses TRBV11-2 and TRBJ2-4; 9 nucleotides agree with TRBD1. Germline CDR1 reads SGHAT; CDR2 reads FQNNGV. This CDR3 is built from 15 residues. The V segment lost 4 bases and the J segment 13 bases; nucleotides outside the gene matches: 14.

V usage is TRBV7-3 and J usage is TRBJ2-2; TRBD2 agrees at 11 bases. This CDR3 spans 16 amino acids. V lost 3 bases and J lost 4; bases outside the gene matches: 4. Germline V gene sequence: CDR1 SGHTA, CDR2 FQGTGA. The CDR3 protein is CASSFPGTSGTGELFF. Here the CDR3 DNA reads TGTGCCAGCAGCTTCCCCGGGACTAGCGGCACCGGGGAGCTGTTTTTT.

The table lists this clonotype with a count of one. The chain couples TRBV6-1 to TRBJ2-1; D remains unclear. The CDR3 consists of 14 residues. The germline gives CDR1 MNHNS, CDR2 SASEGT. Trimming stripped 2 bases from V and 6 bases from J, with 11 bases between. The CDR3 loop reads CASSEPYVGNEQFF. The DNA of the CDR3 is TGTGCCAGCAGTGAACCCTACGTAGGCAATGAGCAGTTCTTC.